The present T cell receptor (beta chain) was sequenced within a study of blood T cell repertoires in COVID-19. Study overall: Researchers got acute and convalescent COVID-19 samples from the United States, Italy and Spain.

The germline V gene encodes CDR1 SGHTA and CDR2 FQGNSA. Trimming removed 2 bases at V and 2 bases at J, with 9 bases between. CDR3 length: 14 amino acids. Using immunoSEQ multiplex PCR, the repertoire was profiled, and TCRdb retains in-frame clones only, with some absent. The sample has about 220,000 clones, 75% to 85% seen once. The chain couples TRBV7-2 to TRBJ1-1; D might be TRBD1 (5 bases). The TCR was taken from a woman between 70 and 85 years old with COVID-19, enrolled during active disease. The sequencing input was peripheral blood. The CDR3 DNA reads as TGTGCCAGCAGCTTAAGGCGGACAAACACTGAAGCTTTCTTT. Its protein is CASSLRRTNTEAFF.